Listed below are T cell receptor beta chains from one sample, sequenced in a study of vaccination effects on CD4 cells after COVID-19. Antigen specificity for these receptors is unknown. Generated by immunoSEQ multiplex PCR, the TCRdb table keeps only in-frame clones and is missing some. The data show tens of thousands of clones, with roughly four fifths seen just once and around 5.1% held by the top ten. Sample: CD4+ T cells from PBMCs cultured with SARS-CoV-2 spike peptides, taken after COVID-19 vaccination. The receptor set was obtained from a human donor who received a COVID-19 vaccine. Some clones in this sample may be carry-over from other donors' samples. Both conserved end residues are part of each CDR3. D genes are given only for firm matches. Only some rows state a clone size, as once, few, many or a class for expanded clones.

CDR3 DNA: TGCAGCGCCGGCTTAGCGGGGGGAGGTCGGAATGAGCAGTTCTTC
CDR3 protein: CSAGLAGGGRNEQFF
J gene: TRBJ2-1
clone size: -
V gene: TRBV29-1
D gene: TRBD2

CDR3 DNA: TGCGCCAGCAGCTTGCCAAGCGGGTTAAATGAGCAGTTCTTC
CDR3 protein: CASSLPSGLNEQFF
J gene: TRBJ2-1
clone size: -
V gene: TRBV5-1
D gene: -

CDR3 DNA: TGCGCCAGCAGCTTGGGCTGGGACTATGGCTACACCTTC
CDR3 protein: CASSLGWDYGYTF
J gene: TRBJ1-2
clone size: -
V gene: TRBV5-1
D gene: -

CDR3 DNA: TGTGCCAGCAGCGTAGTTTACAGGGTGGTTGGCACCGGGGAGCTGTTTTTT
CDR3 protein: CASSVVYRVVGTGELFF
J gene: TRBJ2-2
clone size: -
V gene: TRBV9
D gene: -

CDR3 DNA: TGTGCTACAGGGGGAAGCCAGAACCGGAACACTGAAGCTTTCTTT
CDR3 protein: CATGGSQNRNTEAFF
J gene: TRBJ1-1
clone size: -
V gene: TRBV6-6
D gene: TRBD1

CDR3 DNA: TGTGCCAGCAGTAGGGACAGGGGTGGCTATGGCTACACCTTC
CDR3 protein: CASSRDRGGYGYTF
J gene: TRBJ1-2
clone size: -
V gene: TRBV5-4
D gene: TRBD1

CDR3 DNA: TGCGCCAGCAGCCCGACTTCGGGGTATCAGCCCCAGCATTTT
CDR3 protein: CASSPTSGYQPQHF
J gene: TRBJ1-5
clone size: -
V gene: TRBV4-3
D gene: -

CDR3 DNA: TGTGCCAGCAGCGCTATACTAGCGGGGGGAAGGGGAGATACGCAGTATTTT
CDR3 protein: CASSAILAGGRGDTQYF
J gene: TRBJ2-3
clone size: -
V gene: TRBV9
D gene: TRBD2

CDR3 DNA: TGTGCCAGCAGGCCCCTTTGGGACACCGGGGAGCTGTTTTTT
CDR3 protein: CASRPLWDTGELFF
J gene: TRBJ2-2
clone size: -
V gene: TRBV6-5
D gene: -

CDR3 DNA: TGTGCCAGCAGCCCGCGCCCCGGGACAGGGGGAGATACGCAGTATTTT
CDR3 protein: CASSPRPGTGGDTQYF
J gene: TRBJ2-3
clone size: -
V gene: TRBV7-2
D gene: TRBD1

CDR3 DNA: TGTGCCAGCAGCCTAGGGAGGGTGGCTTTCTTT
CDR3 protein: CASSLGRVAFF
J gene: TRBJ1-1
clone size: -
V gene: TRBV7-2
D gene: -

CDR3 DNA: TGCGCCAGCAGCTTGGGTACGGTACAGGAGGCTGGCTACACCTTC
CDR3 protein: CASSLGTVQEAGYTF
J gene: TRBJ1-2
clone size: few
V gene: TRBV5-1
D gene: -

CDR3 DNA: TGTGCCAGCAGTGAGTTACGGGACTCTGGAAACACCATATATTTT
CDR3 protein: CASSELRDSGNTIYF
J gene: TRBJ1-3
clone size: -
V gene: TRBV25-1
D gene: -